This T cell receptor (beta chain) derives from a study of beta chain features in type 1 diabetes. Study at large: Cell yields, age and gender were similar between patients and healthy donors. Study-level findings and limits: When Type 1 diabetes patients were examined, their TCRB CDR3s proved moderately but significantly shorter in all four CD4+ subsets.

This clone appeared a few times. What it binds is unknown. As every portion of the isolated RNA was reverse transcribed, the sequencing read expressed TCRB transcripts. Sequenced naive, central memory and regulatory T cell samples produced an average of about 3.57 million reads. Generated by immunoSEQ multiplex PCR, the TCRdb table keeps only in-frame clones and is missing some. The sample has about 640,000 clones, roughly 12% seen once. The CDR3 is 11 amino acids. Trimming stripped 2 bases from V and 7 bases from J, with 7 bases between. The germline gives CDR1 DFQATT, CDR2 SNEGSKA (reference sequence).

What was sequenced was naive CD4+ T cells from blood. The gene calls are TRBV20-1 and TRBJ2-3; D unclear. The receptor's source is a man aged 25-45 years with type 1 diabetes. CDR3 nucleotide sequence: TGCAGTGCTAGAAGTACGAATACGCAGTATTTT. Its translation: CSARSTNTQYF.